This T cell receptor (beta chain) is from a study of blood T cell repertoires in COVID-19 (dated by TCRdb to 2018 to 2021). The study in broad terms: The collaborator samples originated in the United States, Italy and Spain and spanned the acute and convalescent phases of COVID-19. The prospective study material was composed of cDNA or gDNA derived from T cells, B-cell-depleted T cells, or PBMCs. Subjects who had been exposed to COVID-19, were actively infected with it, or had recovered from it provided the deeply sampled blood TCRbeta repertoires that made up the dataset. The repertoires were released in a freely available public database meant as a resource for research on the immune response to SARS-CoV-2. Samples were obtained from the ongoing ImmuneRACE study (first 160 participants) and from some 1,300 subjects provided by 6 global collaborators. The sample metadata nearly always contained a de-identified subject ID, COVID-19 status, age in years and sex. Where HLA class I and class II types were available, the types were taken from metadata supplied by the sample provider, not from assay-based typing. Study-level results and caveats: How much clinical and demographic metadata was included differed by source and by participant, and the metadata was provided uncurated.

Worth noting for this clone: No antigen is known for it. Nothing much larger sits one base from this clone, and base qualities are not available.

CDR1 SGHTA and CDR2 FQGTGA were looked up in the germline V gene. Ends trimmed: V by 4 bases, J by 10 bases; bases unmatched to a gene: 8. There are 14 amino acids in the CDR3, from cysteine to phenylalanine inclusive. Solely the CDR3 DNA is kept, with 42 bases framed from the first base. The immunoSEQ Assay, a bias-controlled multiplex PCR, was used to amplify TCRbeta CDR3 regions from genomic DNA. Per the authors' processing: Within the assay, amplification of reference gene primers was used to estimate how many nucleated cells each sample contained. To quantify the absolute abundance of each unique TCRbeta CDR3 rearrangement, sequence reads were collapsed and filtered. For each sample, productive Simpson clonality was calculated as the square root of Simpson's diversity index across productive rearrangements. TCRdb took this table from immuneACCESS and kept in-frame rearrangements with V and J called. Such tables lack part of the clones; where checked against another copy, unresolved V genes explain under half of the gap, and the rest is unexplained. That table furnishes V, J and clone size, whereas the DNA furnished D and trimming. The sample contains 190,000 or so clones, roughly four fifths of them found a single time. The top ten clonotypes cover about a tenth of the sample.

Participants in the prospective study were aged roughly 18 to 90 years, lived in about two dozen United States geographic areas, and enrolled through a virtual design. In the prospective study, cohorts were assigned on the basis of participant-reported clinical history obtained from a screening survey and a study questionnaire. Recovered participants in ImmuneRACE Cohort 3 were defined as having two consecutive negative NP/OP PCR tests, clearance from a healthcare professional, or resolution of symptoms. In the prospective study, whole blood, serum and a nasopharyngeal or oropharyngeal swab were collected from each participant by mobile phlebotomists. Additional blood draws and questionnaires over an approximately two-month period could optionally be provided by prospective study participants. Prospective study blood samples were shipped either frozen or at room temperature before DNA extraction.

The chain is assembled from TRBV7-3 and TRBJ2-1, with 9 middle bases fitting TRBD2. Sequencing was performed on PBMCs or T cells enriched from blood (not recorded which). This TCR derives from a man aged 35 to 55 who had recovered from COVID-19. The DNA sequence is as follows: TGTGCCAGCAGCTCCGGGACAGCGGGGGGCGAGCAGTTCTTC. Its protein reads: CASSSGTAGGEQFF.